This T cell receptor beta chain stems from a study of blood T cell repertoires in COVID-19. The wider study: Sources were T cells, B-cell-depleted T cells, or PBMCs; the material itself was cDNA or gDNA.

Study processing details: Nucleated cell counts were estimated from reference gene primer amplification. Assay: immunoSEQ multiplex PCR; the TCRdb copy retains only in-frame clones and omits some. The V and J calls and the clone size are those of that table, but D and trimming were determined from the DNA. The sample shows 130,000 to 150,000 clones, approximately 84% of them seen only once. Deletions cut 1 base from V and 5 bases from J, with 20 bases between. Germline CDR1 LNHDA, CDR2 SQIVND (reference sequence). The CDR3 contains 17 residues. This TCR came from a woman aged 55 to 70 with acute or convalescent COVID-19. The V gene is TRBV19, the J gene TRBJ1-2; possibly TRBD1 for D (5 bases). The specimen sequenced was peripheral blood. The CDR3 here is CASSIGTIRDRSYGYTF. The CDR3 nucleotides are TGTGCCAGTAGTATAGGGACTATCCGGGACCGGTCGTATGGCTACACCTTC.